The sequence of this TCR beta chain was determined in a study of OX40 agonist ivuxolimab in advanced cancers. Study in general: Dosing consisted of intravenous ivuxolimab at 0.01 to 10 mg/kg every 2 weeks. Under the entry rules, prior anti-PD-1, anti-PD-L1 or anti-CTLA-4 therapy was allowed, and 40% had some. One hepatocellular carcinoma and a couple of cutaneous melanoma patients partially responded.

CDR1 LNHDA and CDR2 SQIVND come from the germline V gene (reference sequence). This CDR3 is built from 19 residues. The V segment lost 0 bases and the J segment 0 bases; nucleotides outside the gene matches: 10. Data came from immunoSEQ multiplex PCR; TCRdb stores just in-frame clones and leaves some out. The sample comprises 45,000 to 70,000 clones, 86% of which are singletons, and more than 0.9% rests with the top ten. V is TRBV19 and J is TRBJ2-3; 9 positions agree with TRBD2. The source material was CD4+ or CD8+ T cells sorted from blood, sampled in a trial of the OX40 agonist ivuxolimab. The sequence was collected from an adult with an advanced solid tumor such as melanoma, head and neck, liver or kidney cancer. CDR3 protein: CASSIDQGASGTSTDTQYF. As DNA, the CDR3 is TGTGCCAGTAGTATAGATCAAGGGGCTAGCGGGACTAGCACAGATACGCAGTATTTT. The variable domain in full, with the rest retrieved from reference TRBV19 and TRBJ2-3, is DGGITQSPKYLFRKEGQNVTLSCEQNLNHDAMYWYRQDPGQGLRLIYYSQIVNDFQKGDIAEGYSVSREKKESFPLTVTSAQKNPTAFYLCASSIDQGASGTSTDTQYFGPGTRLTVL.